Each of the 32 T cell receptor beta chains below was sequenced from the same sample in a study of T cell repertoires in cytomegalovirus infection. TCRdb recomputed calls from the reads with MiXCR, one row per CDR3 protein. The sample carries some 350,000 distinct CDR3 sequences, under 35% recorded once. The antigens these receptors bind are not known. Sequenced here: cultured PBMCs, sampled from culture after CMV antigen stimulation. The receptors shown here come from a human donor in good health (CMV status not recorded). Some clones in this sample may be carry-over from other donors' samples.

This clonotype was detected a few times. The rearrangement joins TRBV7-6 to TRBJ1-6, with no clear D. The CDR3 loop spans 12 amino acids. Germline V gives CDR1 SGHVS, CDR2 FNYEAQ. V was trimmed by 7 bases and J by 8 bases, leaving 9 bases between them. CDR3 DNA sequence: TGTGCCAGCACCCGAGGCGATTCACCCCTCCACTTT. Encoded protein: CASTRGDSPLHF.

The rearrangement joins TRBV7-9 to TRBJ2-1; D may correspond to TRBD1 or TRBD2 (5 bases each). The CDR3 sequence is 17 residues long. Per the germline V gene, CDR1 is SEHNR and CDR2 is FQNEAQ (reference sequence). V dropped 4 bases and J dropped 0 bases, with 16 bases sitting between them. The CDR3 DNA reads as TGTGCCAGCAGCTCGCGTCCATGGGGGAGCTCCTACAATGAGCAGTTCTTC. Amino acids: CASSSRPWGSSYNEQFF. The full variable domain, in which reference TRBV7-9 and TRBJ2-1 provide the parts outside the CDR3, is DTGVSQNPRHKITKRGQNVTFRCDPISEHNRLYWYRQTLGQGPEFLTYFQNEAQLEKSRLLSDRFSAERPKGSFSTLEIQRTEQGDSAMYLCASSSRPWGSSYNEQFFGPGTRLTVL.

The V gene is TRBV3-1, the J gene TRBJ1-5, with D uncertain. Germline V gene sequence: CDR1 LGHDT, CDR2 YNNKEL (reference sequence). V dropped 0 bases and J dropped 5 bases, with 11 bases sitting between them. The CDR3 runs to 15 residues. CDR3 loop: CASSQDTNLYQPQHF. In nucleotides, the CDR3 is TGTGCCAGCAGCCAAGACACGAATCTTTATCAGCCCCAGCATTTT.

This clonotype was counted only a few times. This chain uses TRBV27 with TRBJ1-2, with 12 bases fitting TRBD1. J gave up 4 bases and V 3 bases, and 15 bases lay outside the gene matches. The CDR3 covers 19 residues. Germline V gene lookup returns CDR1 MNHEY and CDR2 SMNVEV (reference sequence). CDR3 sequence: CASSFFGRDRGRETYGYTF. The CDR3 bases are TGTGCCAGCAGTTTTTTTGGCCGGGACAGGGGGCGCGAGACCTATGGCTACACCTTC.

Written as DNA, the CDR3 is TGTGCCAGCAGCCCGGTCGGCGGTAGCTCCTACGAGCAGTACTTC. This encodes CASSPVGGSSYEQYF. The V and J genes are TRBV7-2 and TRBJ2-7; D uncertain. V was trimmed by 5 bases and J by 0 bases, leaving 14 bases between them. Germline CDR1 is SGHTA and CDR2 is FQGNSA. The CDR3 is 15 amino acids.

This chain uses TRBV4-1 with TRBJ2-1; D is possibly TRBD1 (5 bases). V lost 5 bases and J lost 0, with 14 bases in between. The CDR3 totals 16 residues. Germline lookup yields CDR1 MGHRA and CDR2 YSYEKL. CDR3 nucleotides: TGCGCCAGCAGCAAAACCCCCAGGGTCTCCTACAATGAGCAGTTCTTC. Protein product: CASSKTPRVSYNEQFF.

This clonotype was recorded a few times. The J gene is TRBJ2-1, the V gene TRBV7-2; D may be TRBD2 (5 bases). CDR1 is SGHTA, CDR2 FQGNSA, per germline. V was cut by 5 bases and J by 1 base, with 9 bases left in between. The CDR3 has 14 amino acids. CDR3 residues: CASSAAVSYNEQFF. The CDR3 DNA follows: TGTGCCAGCAGCGCAGCGGTGTCCTACAATGAGCAGTTCTTC.

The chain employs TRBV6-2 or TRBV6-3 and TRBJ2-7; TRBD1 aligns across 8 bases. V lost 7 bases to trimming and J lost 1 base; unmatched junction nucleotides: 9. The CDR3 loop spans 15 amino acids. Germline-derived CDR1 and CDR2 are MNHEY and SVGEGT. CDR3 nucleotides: TGTGCCAGCAACCGGCCGGGACAGGCTTCCTACGAGCAGTACTTC. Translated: CASNRPGQASYEQYF.

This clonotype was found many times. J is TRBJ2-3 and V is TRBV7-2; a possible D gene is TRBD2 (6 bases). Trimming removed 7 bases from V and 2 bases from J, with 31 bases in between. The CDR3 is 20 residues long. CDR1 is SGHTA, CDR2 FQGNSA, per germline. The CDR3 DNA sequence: TGTGCCAGCACCGCCCCAGGGTCGGGTCTCCCCGGAGGGTCCACAGATACGCAGTATTTT. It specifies CASTAPGSGLPGGSTDTQYF.

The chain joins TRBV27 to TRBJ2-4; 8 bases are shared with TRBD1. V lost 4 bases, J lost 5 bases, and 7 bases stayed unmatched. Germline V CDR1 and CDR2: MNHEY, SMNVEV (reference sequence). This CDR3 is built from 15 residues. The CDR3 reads CASSWGTGGQNIQYF. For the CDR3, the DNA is TGTGCCAGCAGTTGGGGGACAGGAGGACAAAACATTCAGTACTTC.

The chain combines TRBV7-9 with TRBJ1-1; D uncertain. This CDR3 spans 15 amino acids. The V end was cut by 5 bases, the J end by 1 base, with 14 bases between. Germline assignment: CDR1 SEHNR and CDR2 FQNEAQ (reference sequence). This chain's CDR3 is CASSLPGGGNTEAFF. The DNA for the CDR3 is TGTGCCAGCAGCCTACCGGGAGGAGGGAACACTGAAGCTTTCTTT.

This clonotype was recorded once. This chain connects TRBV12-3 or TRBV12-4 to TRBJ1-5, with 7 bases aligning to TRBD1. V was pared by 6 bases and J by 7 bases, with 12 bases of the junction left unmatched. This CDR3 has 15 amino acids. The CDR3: CASSSQGGRQQPQHF. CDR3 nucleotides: TGTGCCAGCAGCTCTCAGGGGGGCAGGCAACAGCCCCAGCATTTT.

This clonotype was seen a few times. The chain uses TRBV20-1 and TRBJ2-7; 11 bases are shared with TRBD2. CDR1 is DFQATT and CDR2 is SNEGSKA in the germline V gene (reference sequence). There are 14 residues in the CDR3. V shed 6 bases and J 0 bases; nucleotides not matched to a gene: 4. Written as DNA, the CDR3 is TGCAGTGCAAGGACTAGCGGGCACTCCTACGAGCAGTACTTC. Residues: CSARTSGHSYEQYF.

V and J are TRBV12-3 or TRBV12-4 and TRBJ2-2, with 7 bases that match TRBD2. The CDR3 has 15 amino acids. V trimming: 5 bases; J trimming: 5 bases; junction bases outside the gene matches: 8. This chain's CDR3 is CASSPDWGGTGELFF. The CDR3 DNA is TGTGCCAGCAGTCCCGACTGGGGAGGGACCGGGGAGCTGTTTTTT.

The DNA of the CDR3 is TGCGCCAGCAGCTCGTACGCAGGCCCTGAAGCTTTCTTT. It translates to CASSSYAGPEAFF. This sequence joins TRBV5-1 and TRBJ1-1, with no clear D. Germline V gene data show CDR1 as SGHRS and CDR2 as YFSETQ. The CDR3 spans 13 residues. The V gene lost 3 bases and the J gene lost 6 bases, with 12 bases spanning the gap.

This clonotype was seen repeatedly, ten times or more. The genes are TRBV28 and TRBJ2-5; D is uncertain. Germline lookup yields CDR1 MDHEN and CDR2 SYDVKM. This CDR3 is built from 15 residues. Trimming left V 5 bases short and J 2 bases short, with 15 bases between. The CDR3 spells CASSEPGRSQETQYF. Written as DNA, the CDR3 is TGTGCCAGCAGTGAACCGGGCAGGAGTCAAGAGACCCAGTACTTC.

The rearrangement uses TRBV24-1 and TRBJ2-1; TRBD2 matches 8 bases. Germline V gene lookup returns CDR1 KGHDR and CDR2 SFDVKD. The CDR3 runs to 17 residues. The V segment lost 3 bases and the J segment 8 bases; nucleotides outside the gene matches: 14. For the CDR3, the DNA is TGTGCCACCAGTGATCACCGGGCCGCGGGAGGTTGGGATGAGCAGTTCTTC. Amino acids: CATSDHRAAGGWDEQFF.

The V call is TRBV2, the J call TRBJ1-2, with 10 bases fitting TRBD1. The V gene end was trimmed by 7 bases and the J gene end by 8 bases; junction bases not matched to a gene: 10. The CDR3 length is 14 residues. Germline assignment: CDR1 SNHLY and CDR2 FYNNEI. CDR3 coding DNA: TGTGCCAGCATCTCGGGACAGGGGTTTGGCGGCTACACCTTC. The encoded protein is CASISGQGFGGYTF.

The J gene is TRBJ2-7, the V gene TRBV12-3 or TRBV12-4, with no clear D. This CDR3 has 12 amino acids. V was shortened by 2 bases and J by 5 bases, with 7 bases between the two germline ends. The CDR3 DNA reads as TGTGCCAGCAGTTTAACAAGGGACGAGCAGTACTTC. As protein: CASSLTRDEQYF.

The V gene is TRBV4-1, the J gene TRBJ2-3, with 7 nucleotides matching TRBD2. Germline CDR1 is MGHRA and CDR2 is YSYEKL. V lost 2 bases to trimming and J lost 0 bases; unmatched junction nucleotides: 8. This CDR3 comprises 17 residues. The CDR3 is CASSQNLASGSTDTQYF. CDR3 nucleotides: TGCGCCAGCAGCCAAAATTTGGCTAGCGGTAGCACAGATACGCAGTATTTT.

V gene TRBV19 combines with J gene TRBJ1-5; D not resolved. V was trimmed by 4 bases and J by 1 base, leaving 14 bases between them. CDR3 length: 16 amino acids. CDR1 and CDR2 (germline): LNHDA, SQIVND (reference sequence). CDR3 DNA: TGTGCCAGTAGTAAATACAACCGTAACAGCAATCAGCCCCAGCATTTT. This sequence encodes CASSKYNRNSNQPQHF.

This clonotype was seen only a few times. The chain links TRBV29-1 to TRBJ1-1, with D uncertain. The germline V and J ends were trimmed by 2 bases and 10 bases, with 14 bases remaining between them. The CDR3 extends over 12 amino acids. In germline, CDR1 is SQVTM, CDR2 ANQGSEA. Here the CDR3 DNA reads TGCAGCGTTGAATGGGGTCCGCGGGGAGCTTTCTTT. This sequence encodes CSVEWGPRGAFF.

CDR3 bases: TGTGCCAGCAGTTTGGGGTCTAGCAATCAGCCCCAGCATTTT. This translates into CASSLGSSNQPQHF. The chain has TRBV27 and TRBJ1-5; D remains unclear. Trimming took off 3 bases at V and 0 bases at J, with 6 bases between the two ends. The length of the CDR3 is 14 residues. The V gene's germline CDR1 is MNHEY and CDR2 SMNVEV (reference sequence).

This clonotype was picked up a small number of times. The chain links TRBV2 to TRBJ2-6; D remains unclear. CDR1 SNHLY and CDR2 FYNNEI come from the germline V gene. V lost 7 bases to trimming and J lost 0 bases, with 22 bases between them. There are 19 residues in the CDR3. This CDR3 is CASKSPRRDSPSGANVLTF. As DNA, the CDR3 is TGTGCCAGCAAGTCACCCCGGCGCGATTCCCCCTCTGGGGCCAACGTCCTGACTTTC.

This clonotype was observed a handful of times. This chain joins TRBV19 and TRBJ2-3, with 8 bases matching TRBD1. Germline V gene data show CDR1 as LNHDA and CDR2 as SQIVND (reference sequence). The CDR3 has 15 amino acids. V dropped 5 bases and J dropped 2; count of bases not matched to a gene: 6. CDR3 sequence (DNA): TGTGCCAGTAGTTCTGGACAGGGCGACACAGATACGCAGTATTTT. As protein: CASSSGQGDTDTQYF.

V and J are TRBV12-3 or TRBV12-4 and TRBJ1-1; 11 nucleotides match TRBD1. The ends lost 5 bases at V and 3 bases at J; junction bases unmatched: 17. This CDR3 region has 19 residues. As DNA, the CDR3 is TGTGCCAGCAGTACCCGGACAGGGGGCGTCCTCCTTAGGGACACTGAAGCTTTCTTT. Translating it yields CASSTRTGGVLLRDTEAFF.

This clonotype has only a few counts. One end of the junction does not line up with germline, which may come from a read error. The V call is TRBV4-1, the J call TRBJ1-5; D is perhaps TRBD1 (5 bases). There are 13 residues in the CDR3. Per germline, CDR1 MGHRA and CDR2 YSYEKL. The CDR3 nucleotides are TGTGCCAGCAGTCAAGCAGGGAATCAGCCCCAGCATTTT. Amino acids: CASSQAGNQPQHF.

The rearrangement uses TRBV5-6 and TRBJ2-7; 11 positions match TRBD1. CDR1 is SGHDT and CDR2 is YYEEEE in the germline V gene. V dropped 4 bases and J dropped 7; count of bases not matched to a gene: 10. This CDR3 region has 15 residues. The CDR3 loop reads CASSPLDRGRKEQYF. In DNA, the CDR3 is TGTGCCAGCAGCCCCCTGGACAGGGGGCGGAAAGAGCAGTACTTC.

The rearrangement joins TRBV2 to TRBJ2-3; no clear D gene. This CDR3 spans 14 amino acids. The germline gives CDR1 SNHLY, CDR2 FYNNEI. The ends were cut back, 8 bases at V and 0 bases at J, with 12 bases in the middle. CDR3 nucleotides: TGTGCCAGCCGGCAGCCCATGAGCACAGATACGCAGTATTTT. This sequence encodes CASRQPMSTDTQYF.

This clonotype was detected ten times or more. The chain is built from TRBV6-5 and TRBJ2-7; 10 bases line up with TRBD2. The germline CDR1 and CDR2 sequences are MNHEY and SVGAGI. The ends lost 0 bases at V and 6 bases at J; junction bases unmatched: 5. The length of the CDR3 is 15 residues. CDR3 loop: CASSYSNSGGAEQYF. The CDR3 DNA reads TGTGCCAGCAGTTACTCGAACAGCGGGGGGGCCGAGCAGTACTTC.

CDR3 loop: CSASQTGIGLQAEAFF. The CDR3 nucleotides read TGCAGTGCTAGTCAAACAGGGATTGGTTTACAAGCTGAAGCTTTCTTT. The gene calls are TRBV20-1 and TRBJ1-1; possibly TRBD1 for D (6 bases). The CDR3 sequence is 16 residues long. From germline, CDR1 is DFQATT and CDR2 SNEGSKA (reference sequence). Trimming pared 3 bases from V and 6 bases from J, leaving 23 bases between.

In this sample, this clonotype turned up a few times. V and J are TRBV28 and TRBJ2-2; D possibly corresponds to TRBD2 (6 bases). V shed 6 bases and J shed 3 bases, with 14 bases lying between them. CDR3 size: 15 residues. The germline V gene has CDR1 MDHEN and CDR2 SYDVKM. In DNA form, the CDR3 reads TGTGCCAGCAGCATCCCCGGGACTCACACCGGGGAGCTGTTTTTT. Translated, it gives CASSIPGTHTGELFF.